The present entry profiles one T cell receptor beta chain with its context. Its antigen is as yet unknown. This table comes from immunoSEQ multiplex PCR, and its TCRdb copy is limited to in-frame clones, with some not included. The sample lists around 100,000 clones; about 90% were seen once. V lost 1 base, J lost 9 bases, and 6 bases stayed unmatched. This CDR3 comprises 14 residues. CDR1 and CDR2 (germline): SGHNT, YENEEA. This sample was taken from a study of T cell responses to AZD1222 COVID-19 vaccine. Study results and limitations: CD4 TCRs covered the whole spike, strongest at regions 160-218 and 743-854. Spike-specific TCR breadth rose after two AZD1222 doses, and depth rose as well.

The J gene is TRBJ2-1, the V gene TRBV11-3; TRBD2 matches 7 bases. The source material was peripheral blood, sampled on day 0 of AZD1222 vaccination. The clonotype was recovered from an adult in good health. The CDR3, as DNA: TGTGCCAGCAGCTTAGGCGGGAGTAATGGTGAGCAGTTCTTC. Residues: CASSLGGSNGEQFF.